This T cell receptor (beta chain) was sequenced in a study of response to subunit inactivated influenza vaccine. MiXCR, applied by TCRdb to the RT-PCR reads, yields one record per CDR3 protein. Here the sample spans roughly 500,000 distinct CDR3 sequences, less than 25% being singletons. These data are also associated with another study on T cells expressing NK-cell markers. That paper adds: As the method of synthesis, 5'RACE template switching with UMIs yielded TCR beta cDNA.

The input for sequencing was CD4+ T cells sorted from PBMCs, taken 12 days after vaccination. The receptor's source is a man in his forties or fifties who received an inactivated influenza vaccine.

The CDR3 sequence is CASSTRNVLTF. The CDR3 nucleotides are TGTGCCAGCAGCACCAGAAACGTCCTGACTTTC. The chain has TRBV7-9 and TRBJ2-6; D ambiguous. Trimming cost V 5 bases and J 10 bases, with 6 bases left between them. This CDR3 is built from 11 residues. Germline assignment: CDR1 SEHNR and CDR2 FQNEAQ (reference sequence).